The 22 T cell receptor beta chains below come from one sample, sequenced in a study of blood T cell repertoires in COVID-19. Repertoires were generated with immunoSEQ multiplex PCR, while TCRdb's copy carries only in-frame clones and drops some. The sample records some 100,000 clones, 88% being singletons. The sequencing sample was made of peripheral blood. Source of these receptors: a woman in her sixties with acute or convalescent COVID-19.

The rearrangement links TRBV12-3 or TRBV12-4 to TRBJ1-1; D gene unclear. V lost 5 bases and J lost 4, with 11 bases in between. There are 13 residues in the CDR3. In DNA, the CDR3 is TGTGCCAGCAGTGGAGGGATTACCACTGAAGCTTTCTTT. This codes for CASSGGITTEAFF.

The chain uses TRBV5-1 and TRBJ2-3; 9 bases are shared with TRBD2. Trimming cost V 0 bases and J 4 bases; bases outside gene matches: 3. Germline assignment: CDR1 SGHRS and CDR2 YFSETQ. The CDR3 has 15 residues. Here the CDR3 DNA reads TGCGCCAGCAGCTTGGTGGGCGGGAGGGCAGATACGCAGTATTTT. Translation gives CASSLVGGRADTQYF.

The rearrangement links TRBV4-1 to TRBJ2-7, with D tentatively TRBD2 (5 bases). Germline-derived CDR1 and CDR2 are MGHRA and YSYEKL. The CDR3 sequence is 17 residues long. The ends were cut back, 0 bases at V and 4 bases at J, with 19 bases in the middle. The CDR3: CASSQDRASGQMYEQYF. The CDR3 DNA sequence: TGCGCCAGCAGCCAAGATAGGGCCAGCGGCCAAATGTACGAGCAGTACTTC.

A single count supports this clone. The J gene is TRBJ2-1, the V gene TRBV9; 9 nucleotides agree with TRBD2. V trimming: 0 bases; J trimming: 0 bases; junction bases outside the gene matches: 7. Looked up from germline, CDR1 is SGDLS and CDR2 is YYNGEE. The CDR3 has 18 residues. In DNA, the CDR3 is TGTGCCAGCAGCGTAGGAGGAATAGCGGGAGTCTCCTACAATGAGCAGTTCTTC. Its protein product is CASSVGGIAGVSYNEQFF.

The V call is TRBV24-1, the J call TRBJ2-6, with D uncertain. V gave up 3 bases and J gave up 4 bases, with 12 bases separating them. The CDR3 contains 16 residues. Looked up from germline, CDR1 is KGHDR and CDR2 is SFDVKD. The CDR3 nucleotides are TGTGCCACCAGTGATCGAGGATTCCCCGGGGCCAACGTCCTGACTTTC. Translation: CATSDRGFPGANVLTF.

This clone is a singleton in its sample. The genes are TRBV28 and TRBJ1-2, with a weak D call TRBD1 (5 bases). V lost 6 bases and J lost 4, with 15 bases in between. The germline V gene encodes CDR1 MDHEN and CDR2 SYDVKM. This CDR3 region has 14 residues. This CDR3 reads CASRPSGTVYGYTF. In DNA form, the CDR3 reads TGTGCCAGCAGACCCTCCGGGACTGTCTATGGCTACACCTTC.

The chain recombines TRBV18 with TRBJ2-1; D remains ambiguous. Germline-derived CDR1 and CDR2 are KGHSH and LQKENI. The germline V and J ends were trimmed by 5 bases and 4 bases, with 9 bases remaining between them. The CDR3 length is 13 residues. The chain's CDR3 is CASSTTRYNEQFF. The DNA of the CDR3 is TGTGCCAGCTCAACGACACGGTACAATGAGCAGTTCTTC.

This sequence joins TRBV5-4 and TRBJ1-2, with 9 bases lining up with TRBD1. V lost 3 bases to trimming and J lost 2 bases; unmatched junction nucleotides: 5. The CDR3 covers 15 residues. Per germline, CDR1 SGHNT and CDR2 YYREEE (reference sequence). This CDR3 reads CASSSRGQGNYGYTF. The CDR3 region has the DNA TGTGCCAGCAGCTCGAGAGGACAGGGGAACTATGGCTACACCTTC.

CDR3 sequence (DNA): TGTGCCAGCAGCCAAGATCACAGGGGATCCTATGGCTACACCTTC. Amino acid sequence: CASSQDHRGSYGYTF. The chain has TRBV3-1 (or the pseudogene TRBV3-2) and TRBJ1-2; 7 bases agree with TRBD1. The CDR3 has 15 amino acids. Germline-derived CDR1 and CDR2 are LGHDT and YNNKEL (reference sequence). Unmatched junction bases numbered 5, after V lost 0 bases and J lost 4 bases.

The CDR3, as DNA: TGTGCCAGCAGCATGGACAGGACTAACTATGGCTACACCTTC. It translates to CASSMDRTNYGYTF. V usage is TRBV11-2 and J usage is TRBJ1-2; TRBD1 matches at 7 bases. V was pared by 5 bases and J by 0 bases, with 3 bases of the junction left unmatched. The germline gives CDR1 SGHAT, CDR2 FQNNGV. The CDR3 has 14 residues.

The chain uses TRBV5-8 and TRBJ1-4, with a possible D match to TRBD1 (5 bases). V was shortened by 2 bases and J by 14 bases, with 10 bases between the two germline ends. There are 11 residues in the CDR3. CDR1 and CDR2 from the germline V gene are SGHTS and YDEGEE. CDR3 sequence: CASSLGEGLFF. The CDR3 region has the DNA TGTGCCAGCAGCTTAGGGGAAGGGCTGTTTTTT.

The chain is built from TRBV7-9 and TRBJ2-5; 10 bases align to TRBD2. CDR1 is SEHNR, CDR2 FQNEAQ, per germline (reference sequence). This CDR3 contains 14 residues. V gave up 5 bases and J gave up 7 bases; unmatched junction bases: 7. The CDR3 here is CASSRTSGGGTQYF. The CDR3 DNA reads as TGTGCCAGCAGCAGGACTAGCGGAGGGGGGACCCAGTACTTC. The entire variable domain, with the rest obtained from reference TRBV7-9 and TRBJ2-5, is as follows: DTGVSQNPRHKITKRGQNVTFRCDPISEHNRLYWYRQTLGQGPEFLTYFQNEAQLEKSRLLSDRFSAERPKGSFSTLEIQRTEQGDSAMYLCASSRTSGGGTQYFGPGTRLLVL.

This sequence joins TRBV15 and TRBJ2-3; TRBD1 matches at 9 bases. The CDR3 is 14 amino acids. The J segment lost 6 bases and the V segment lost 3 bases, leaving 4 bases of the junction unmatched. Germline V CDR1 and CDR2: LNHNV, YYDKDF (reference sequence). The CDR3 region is CATSRGQGRDTQYF. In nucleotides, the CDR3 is TGTGCCACCAGCAGGGGACAGGGACGGGATACGCAGTATTTT. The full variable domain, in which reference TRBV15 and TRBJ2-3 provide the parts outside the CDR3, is DAMVIQNPRYQVTQFGKPVTLSCSQTLNHNVMYWYQQKSSQAPKLLFHYYDKDFNNEADTPDNFQSRRPNTSFCFLDIRSPGLGDTAMYLCATSRGQGRDTQYFGPGTRLTVL.

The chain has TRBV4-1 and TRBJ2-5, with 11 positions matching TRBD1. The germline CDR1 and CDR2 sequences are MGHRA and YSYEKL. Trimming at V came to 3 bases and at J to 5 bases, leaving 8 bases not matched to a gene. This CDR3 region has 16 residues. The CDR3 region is CASSQMGQGGFETQYF. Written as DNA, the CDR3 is TGCGCCAGCAGCCAGATGGGACAGGGGGGTTTTGAGACCCAGTACTTC.

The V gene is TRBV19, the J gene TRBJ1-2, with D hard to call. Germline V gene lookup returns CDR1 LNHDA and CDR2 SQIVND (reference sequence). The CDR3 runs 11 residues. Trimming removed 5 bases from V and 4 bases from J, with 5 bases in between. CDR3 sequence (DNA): TGTGCCAGTAGTTACAGCTATGGCTACACCTTC. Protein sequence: CASSYSYGYTF.

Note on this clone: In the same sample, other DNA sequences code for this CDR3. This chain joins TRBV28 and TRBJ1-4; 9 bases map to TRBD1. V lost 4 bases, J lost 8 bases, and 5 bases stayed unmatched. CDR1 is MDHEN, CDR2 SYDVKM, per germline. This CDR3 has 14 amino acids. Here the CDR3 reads CASSSGQGREKLFF. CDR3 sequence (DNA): TGTGCCAGCAGTTCGGGACAGGGTAGGGAAAAACTGTTTTTT.

The CDR3 region is CAISPFGTGDTGYTF. In DNA form, the CDR3 reads TGTGCCATCAGTCCCTTCGGAACAGGGGATACTGGCTACACCTTC. The V and J genes are TRBV10-3 and TRBJ1-2; 7 nucleotides align to TRBD1. The CDR3 is 15 amino acids. The V gene's germline CDR1 is ENHRY and CDR2 SYGVKD. V lost 5 bases, J lost 7 bases, and 13 bases stayed unmatched.

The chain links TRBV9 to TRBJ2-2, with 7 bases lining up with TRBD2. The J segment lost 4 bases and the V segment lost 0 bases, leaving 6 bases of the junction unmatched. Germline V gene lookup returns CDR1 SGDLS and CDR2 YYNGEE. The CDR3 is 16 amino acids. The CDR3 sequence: CASSVASTSATGELFF. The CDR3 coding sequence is TGTGCCAGCAGCGTAGCTTCAACTAGCGCCACCGGGGAGCTGTTTTTT.

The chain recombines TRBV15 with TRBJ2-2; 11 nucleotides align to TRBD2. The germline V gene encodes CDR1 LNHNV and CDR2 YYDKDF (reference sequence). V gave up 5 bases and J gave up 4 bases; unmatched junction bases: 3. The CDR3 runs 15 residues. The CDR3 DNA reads TGTGCCACCAGCGTTCTAGCGGGAGGCACCGGGGAGCTGTTTTTT. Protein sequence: CATSVLAGGTGELFF.

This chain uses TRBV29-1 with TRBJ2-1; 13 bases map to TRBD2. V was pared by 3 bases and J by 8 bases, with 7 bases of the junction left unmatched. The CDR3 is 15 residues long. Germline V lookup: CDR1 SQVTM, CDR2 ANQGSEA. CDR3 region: CSVDGGLAGSYEQFF. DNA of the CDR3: TGCAGCGTTGATGGGGGACTAGCGGGAAGTTATGAGCAGTTCTTC.

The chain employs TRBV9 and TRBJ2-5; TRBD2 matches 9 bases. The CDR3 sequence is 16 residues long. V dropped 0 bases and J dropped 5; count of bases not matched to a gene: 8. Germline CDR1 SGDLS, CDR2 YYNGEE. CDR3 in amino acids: CASSVATGTSSETQYF. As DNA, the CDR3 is TGTGCCAGCAGCGTAGCTACGGGGACTAGCTCGGAGACCCAGTACTTC.

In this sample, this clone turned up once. The CDR3 reads CASSQAKDSGTEQYF. The CDR3 nucleotides read TGTGCCAGCAGCCAAGCGAAGGATTCGGGAACCGAGCAGTACTTC. V usage is TRBV14 and J usage is TRBJ2-7; tentative D call: TRBD2 (5 bases). The CDR3 is 15 residues long. V was clipped by 1 base and J by 6 bases, with 16 bases between them. Germline V lookup: CDR1 SGHDN, CDR2 FVKESK.